Listed here is a single T cell receptor beta chain. Its antigen remains undetermined. No base qualities exist here, and no much larger clone lies one base off it. The time point label of this sample denotes: about 28 days (+/-7) after the second vaccine dose. AZD1222 recipients given second doses at about 4 weeks or at about 12 weeks were pooled, since spike-specific TCR depth and breadth were not found to differ between the two schedules. The vaccinee samples were drawn from two UK trials, COV001 and COV002, one of which was a single-blind randomized controlled phase 2/3 trial testing AZD1222 (ChAdOx1 nCoV-19) in healthy adults. For TCRbeta chain sequencing, PBMC samples from trial participants were taken at day 0 and at day 28 after the second dose. This sample was included in a study of T cell responses to AZD1222 COVID-19 vaccine (dated by TCRdb to the early 2020s). Background for the entire study: A total of about 250 trial participants underwent TCR sequencing, of whom 207 had received two doses of AZD1222 and 26 had received two doses of the MenACWY control vaccine. Trial participants were enrolled by age into subgroups of 18-55, 56-69 and 70-plus years, and roughly 160, 29 and 62 TCR-sequenced participants, respectively, were included in these subgroups. Study-wide findings and limitations: Participants were mostly white British and included more females than males, and it was suggested by the authors that clonal diversity may have been underestimated. After two AZD1222 doses, spike-specific TCR breadth and depth were significantly higher than at day 0 and than in MenACWY recipients. CD4 TCRs associated with the vaccine covered the entire spike protein, and the dominant responses were in regions 160-218 and 743-854. Nearly half of unique spike-specific TCRs reportedly recognized epitopes outside regions mutated in the B.1.351 and B.1.1.7 variants. The 56-69-year group was small, and its depth increase did not reach significance, likely because of low power. Because no day 14 peak-response samples were available, the repertoires could be characterized only after the peak T cell response. Conclusions about previously exposed vaccinees are limited, since just six AZD1222 recipients were seropositive for SARS-CoV-2 at baseline.

The CDR3 regions of human TCRbeta chains were analyzed by immunosequencing. In the authors' own workflow: Repertoire TCRs were checked for matches against a reference library of SARS-CoV-2-specific TCRs that had been generated using the MIRA antigen-specificity platform. Breadth meant the fraction of unique TCRs that were SARS-CoV-2-associated, whereas depth meant the fraction of total T cells that were SARS-CoV-2-associated. Using the MIRA data, every spike-specific TCR was mapped to the spike region that the TCR reacted to and assigned to either a CD4 or a CD8 class. Log10-transformed breadth and depth values were compared by one-way ANOVA with Sidak's multiple comparisons tests. The table was pulled from immuneACCESS by TCRdb, which kept in-frame rearrangements only. Such tables lose some clones; where checked, under half of the loss comes from unresolved V genes, and the rest has no known cause. That table supplies the V and J calls and clone size; D and trimming were determined from the DNA. Present in this sample are 95,000 to 130,000 clones, 85% to 95% of which were seen just once. The ten biggest clones cover 1.6% of the sample.

The TCR was taken from an adult who received the AZD1222 COVID-19 vaccine. This material consisted of peripheral blood, taken 28 days after the second AZD1222 dose.

CDR3 reads: CAISEGPATNEKLFF. The bases are TGTGCCATCAGTGAGGGACCCGCAACTAATGAAAAACTGTTTTTT. The rearranged segments are TRBV10-3 and TRBJ1-4, with the D segment identity uncertain. Per the germline V gene, ENHRY is the CDR1 and SYGVKD is the CDR2. V sheds 2 bases and J sheds 0 bases, leaving 7 bases between their ends. The CDR3 spans 15 residues, from the cysteine through the phenylalanine. Only the CDR3 DNA stays, 45 bases, in frame from base 1.